Listed below are T cell receptor beta chains from one sample, sequenced in a study. TCRdb re-derived calls from the RT-PCR reads in MiXCR, one entry per CDR3 protein. The data contain more than 600,000 distinct CDR3 sequences, 14% of them singletons. Sequenced input: memory CD4+ T cells from blood. The receptors shown here come from a female donor in good health, serving as a healthy control. CDR3s include the opening cysteine and the closing phenylalanine or tryptophan. Fields, in order: J gene, V gene, clone size, D gene, CDR3 protein, CDR3 DNA. D genes are given only for firm matches. Some rows have no size entry. The others give once, few or many, or a class for an expanded clone.

J gene: TRBJ1-6
V gene: TRBV6-5
clone size: many
D gene: TRBD1
CDR3 protein: CASSLGTGMLPLHF
CDR3 DNA: TGTGCCAGCAGCCTCGGGACAGGGATGTTGCCCCTCCACTTT

J gene: TRBJ2-2
V gene: TRBV10-3
clone size: few
D gene: NA
CDR3 protein: CAIHRGTGELFF
CDR3 DNA: TGTGCCATTCACCGAGGGACCGGGGAGCTGTTTTTT

J gene: TRBJ1-1
V gene: TRBV20-1
clone size: many
D gene: NA
CDR3 protein: CSATPDGGGTEAFF
CDR3 DNA: TGCAGTGCTACACCGGACGGCGGGGGCACTGAAGCTTTCTTT

J gene: TRBJ2-3
V gene: TRBV5-4
clone size: few
D gene: TRBD1
CDR3 protein: CASSTNRGPSTDTQYF
CDR3 DNA: TGTGCCAGCAGCACTAACAGGGGGCCAAGCACAGATACGCAGTATTTT

J gene: TRBJ2-1
V gene: TRBV6-4
clone size: NA
D gene: NA
CDR3 protein: CASTRQAGYHEQFF
CDR3 DNA: TGTGCCAGCACGAGGCAAGCGGGTTACCATGAGCAGTTCTTC

J gene: TRBJ2-1
V gene: TRBV12-3/TRBV12-4
clone size: NA
D gene: TRBD2
CDR3 protein: CASRGGGGSYNEQFF
CDR3 DNA: TGTGCCAGCCGGGGGGGGGGCGGATCCTACAATGAGCAGTTCTTC

J gene: TRBJ1-6
V gene: TRBV5-6
clone size: NA
D gene: TRBD1
CDR3 protein: CARSRDSGNYHLHF
CDR3 DNA: TGTGCCAGAAGCCGGGACAGCGGGAACTATCACCTCCACTTT

J gene: TRBJ1-6
V gene: TRBV5-6
clone size: NA
D gene: NA
CDR3 protein: CASTDGNLSPLHF
CDR3 DNA: TGTGCCAGCACCGACGGAAACTTATCACCCCTCCACTTT

J gene: TRBJ1-3
V gene: TRBV6-6
clone size: NA
D gene: TRBD1
CDR3 protein: CASSRQGAPGNTIYF
CDR3 DNA: TGTGCCAGCAGTCGACAGGGGGCTCCTGGAAACACCATATATTTT

J gene: TRBJ1-2
V gene: TRBV12-3/TRBV12-4
clone size: many
D gene: TRBD1
CDR3 protein: CASSPIGTGNLRGYTF
CDR3 DNA: TGTGCCAGCAGTCCCATAGGGACAGGGAATCTGAGGGGCTACACCTTC

J gene: TRBJ2-1
V gene: TRBV7-9
clone size: few
D gene: TRBD2
CDR3 protein: CASSSPGTSRFDEQFF
CDR3 DNA: TGTGCCAGCAGCTCCCCCGGGACTAGCAGGTTCGATGAGCAGTTCTTC

J gene: TRBJ2-2
V gene: TRBV20-1
clone size: many
D gene: NA
CDR3 protein: CSARDSITGELFF
CDR3 DNA: TGCAGTGCTAGAGATTCGATAACCGGGGAGCTGTTTTTT

J gene: TRBJ1-2
V gene: TRBV12-3/TRBV12-4
clone size: NA
D gene: TRBD1
CDR3 protein: CASTPGGAGYTF
CDR3 DNA: TGTGCCAGCACTCCAGGGGGCGCGGGCTACACCTTC

J gene: TRBJ2-7
V gene: TRBV18
clone size: NA
D gene: TRBD1
CDR3 protein: CASTPGQLTYEQYF
CDR3 DNA: TGTGCCAGCACACCGGGACAGCTGACCTACGAGCAGTACTTC

J gene: TRBJ1-2
V gene: TRBV18
clone size: NA
D gene: NA
CDR3 protein: CASSPQDDPGYTF
CDR3 DNA: TGTGCCAGCTCACCACAGGACGACCCTGGCTACACCTTC

J gene: TRBJ2-1
V gene: TRBV7-2
clone size: NA
D gene: TRBD2
CDR3 protein: CASSPRAASGSGNEQFF
CDR3 DNA: TGTGCCAGCAGCCCGCGGGCGGCTAGCGGGAGTGGAAATGAGCAGTTCTTC

J gene: TRBJ2-3
V gene: TRBV6-6
clone size: NA
D gene: TRBD2
CDR3 protein: CASILPGGGTDTQYF
CDR3 DNA: TGTGCCAGCATACTACCGGGGGGTGGCACAGATACGCAGTATTTT

J gene: TRBJ2-7
V gene: TRBV5-1
clone size: NA
D gene: NA
CDR3 protein: CPSRDPAGPYEQYF
CDR3 DNA: TGCCCCAGCAGGGATCCAGCGGGCCCCTACGAGCAGTACTTC

J gene: TRBJ2-5
V gene: TRBV10-3
clone size: NA
D gene: TRBD1
CDR3 protein: CAISAPGQSGETQYF
CDR3 DNA: TGTGCCATCAGTGCCCCGGGACAGTCGGGGGAGACCCAGTACTTC

J gene: TRBJ2-7
V gene: TRBV6-2/TRBV6-3
clone size: few
D gene: TRBD2
CDR3 protein: CASRRQTSDVNEQYF
CDR3 DNA: TGTGCCAGCAGGCGACAGACTAGCGACGTCAACGAGCAGTACTTC

J gene: TRBJ2-7
V gene: TRBV20-1
clone size: NA
D gene: NA
CDR3 protein: CSARPFGRSPYEQYF
CDR3 DNA: TGCAGTGCTAGACCCTTCGGCAGGAGTCCCTACGAGCAGTACTTC

J gene: TRBJ2-7
V gene: TRBV6-5
clone size: many
D gene: NA
CDR3 protein: CASRKRGLVYEQYF
CDR3 DNA: TGTGCCAGCAGAAAACGGGGACTCGTCTACGAGCAGTACTTC

J gene: TRBJ2-7
V gene: TRBV7-2
clone size: few
D gene: TRBD2
CDR3 protein: CASSLQLAGAEQYF
CDR3 DNA: TGTGCCAGCAGCTTACAACTAGCGGGAGCCGAGCAGTACTTC

J gene: TRBJ1-6
V gene: TRBV20-1
clone size: NA
D gene: NA
CDR3 protein: CSAKGHPNSPLHF
CDR3 DNA: TGCAGTGCTAAGGGACATCCAAATTCACCCCTCCACTTT

J gene: TRBJ2-1
V gene: TRBV20-1
clone size: many
D gene: NA
CDR3 protein: CSATKQLGHEQFF
CDR3 DNA: TGCAGTGCTACCAAACAACTAGGACACGAGCAGTTCTTC

J gene: TRBJ2-2
V gene: TRBV3-1
clone size: few
D gene: TRBD2
CDR3 protein: CASSSRLALPVGELFF
CDR3 DNA: TGTGCCAGCAGCTCTCGACTAGCCCTCCCGGTCGGGGAGCTGTTTTTT

J gene: TRBJ1-2
V gene: TRBV29-1
clone size: NA
D gene: NA
CDR3 protein: CSAAIANYGYTF
CDR3 DNA: TGCAGCGCCGCAATCGCTAACTATGGCTACACCTTC

J gene: TRBJ1-6
V gene: TRBV7-9
clone size: many
D gene: NA
CDR3 protein: CASSLGEFTRNSPLHF
CDR3 DNA: TGTGCCAGCAGCCTCGGGGAGTTCACGCGGAATTCACCCCTCCACTTT

J gene: TRBJ2-1
V gene: TRBV6-4
clone size: few
D gene: NA
CDR3 protein: CASSDSGRVENEQFF
CDR3 DNA: TGTGCCAGCAGTGACTCCGGCAGGGTCGAGAATGAGCAGTTCTTC

J gene: TRBJ2-7
V gene: TRBV18
clone size: many
D gene: TRBD1
CDR3 protein: CASSPRTGVDEQYF
CDR3 DNA: TGTGCCAGCTCACCAAGGACAGGGGTGGACGAGCAGTACTTC

J gene: TRBJ2-2
V gene: TRBV7-2
clone size: NA
D gene: NA
CDR3 protein: CASSARRNTGELFF
CDR3 DNA: TGTGCCAGCAGCGCCCGGAGAAACACCGGGGAGCTGTTTTTT

J gene: TRBJ2-3
V gene: TRBV7-2
clone size: few
D gene: TRBD2
CDR3 protein: CASSLPSGGGFYTDTQYF
CDR3 DNA: TGTGCCAGCAGCCTCCCGAGCGGGGGAGGATTCTACACAGATACGCAGTATTTT

J gene: TRBJ2-2
V gene: TRBV7-7
clone size: few
D gene: NA
CDR3 protein: CASSSDQPGTGELFF
CDR3 DNA: TGTGCCAGCAGCTCGGATCAGCCAGGAACCGGGGAGCTGTTTTTT

J gene: TRBJ2-1
V gene: TRBV4-1
clone size: NA
D gene: TRBD2
CDR3 protein: CASSLGSPLAGGQFF
CDR3 DNA: TGCGCCAGCAGCCTCGGCAGCCCTCTAGCGGGAGGGCAGTTCTTC